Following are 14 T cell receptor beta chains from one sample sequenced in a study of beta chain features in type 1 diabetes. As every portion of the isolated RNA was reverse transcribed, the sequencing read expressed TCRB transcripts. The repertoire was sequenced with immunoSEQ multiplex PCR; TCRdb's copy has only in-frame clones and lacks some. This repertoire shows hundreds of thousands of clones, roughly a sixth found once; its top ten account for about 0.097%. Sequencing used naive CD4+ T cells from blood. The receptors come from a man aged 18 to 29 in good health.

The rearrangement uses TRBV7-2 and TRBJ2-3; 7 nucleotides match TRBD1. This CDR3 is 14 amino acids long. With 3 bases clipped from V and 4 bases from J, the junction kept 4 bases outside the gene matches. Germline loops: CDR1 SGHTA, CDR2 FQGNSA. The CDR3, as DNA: TGTGCCAGCAGCTTCGACAGGGCCCCAGATACGCAGTATTTT. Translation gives CASSFDRAPDTQYF.

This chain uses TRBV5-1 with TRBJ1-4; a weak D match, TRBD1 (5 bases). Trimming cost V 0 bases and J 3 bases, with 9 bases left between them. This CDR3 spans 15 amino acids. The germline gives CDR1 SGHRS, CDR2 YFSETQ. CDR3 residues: CASSLDGGANEKLFF. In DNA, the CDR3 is TGCGCCAGCAGCTTGGACGGGGGTGCTAATGAAAAACTGTTTTTT.

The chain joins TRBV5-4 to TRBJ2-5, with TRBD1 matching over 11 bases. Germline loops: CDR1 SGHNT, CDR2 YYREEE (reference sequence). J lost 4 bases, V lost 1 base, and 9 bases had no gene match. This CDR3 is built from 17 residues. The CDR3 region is CASSLFTGTGGSETQYF. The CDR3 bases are TGTGCCAGCAGCTTGTTTACCGGGACAGGGGGTTCAGAGACCCAGTACTTC.

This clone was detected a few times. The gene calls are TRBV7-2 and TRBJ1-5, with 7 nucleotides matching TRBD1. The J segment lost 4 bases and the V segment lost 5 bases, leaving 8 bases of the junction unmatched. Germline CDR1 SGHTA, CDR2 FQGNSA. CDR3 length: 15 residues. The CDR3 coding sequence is TGTGCCAGCAGCCCCCGGACAGGAGAAAATCAGCCCCAGCATTTT. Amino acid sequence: CASSPRTGENQPQHF. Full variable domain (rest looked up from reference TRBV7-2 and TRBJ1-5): GAGVSQSPSNKVTEKGKDVELRCDPISGHTALYWYRQSLGQGLEFLIYFQGNSAPDKSGLPSDRFSAERTGGSVSTLTIQRTQQEDSAVYLCASSPRTGENQPQHFGDGTRLSIL.

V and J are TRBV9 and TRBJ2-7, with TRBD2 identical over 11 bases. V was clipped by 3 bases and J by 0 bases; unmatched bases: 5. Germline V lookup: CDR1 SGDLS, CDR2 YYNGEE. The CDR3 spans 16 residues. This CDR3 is CASSARLAGSSYEQYF. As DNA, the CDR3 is TGTGCCAGCAGCGCCCGACTAGCGGGAAGCTCCTACGAGCAGTACTTC.

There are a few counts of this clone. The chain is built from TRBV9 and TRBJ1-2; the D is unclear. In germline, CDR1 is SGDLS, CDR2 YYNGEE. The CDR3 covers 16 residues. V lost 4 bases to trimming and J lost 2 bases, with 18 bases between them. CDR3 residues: CASSPKTRAPNYGYTF. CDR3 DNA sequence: TGTGCCAGCAGCCCGAAGACAAGGGCCCCCAACTATGGCTACACCTTC.

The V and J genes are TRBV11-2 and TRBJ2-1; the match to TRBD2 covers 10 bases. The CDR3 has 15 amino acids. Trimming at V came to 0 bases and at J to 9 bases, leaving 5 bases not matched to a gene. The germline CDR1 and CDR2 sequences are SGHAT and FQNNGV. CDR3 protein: CASSLELAGVGEQFF. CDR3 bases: TGTGCCAGCAGCTTAGAGCTAGCGGGAGTTGGTGAGCAGTTCTTC.

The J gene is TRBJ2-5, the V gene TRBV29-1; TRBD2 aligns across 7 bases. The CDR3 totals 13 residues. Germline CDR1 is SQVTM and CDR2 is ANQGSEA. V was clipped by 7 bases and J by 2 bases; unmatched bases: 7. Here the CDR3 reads CSACRGLQETQYF. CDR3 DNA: TGCAGCGCCTGCCGGGGACTACAAGAGACCCAGTACTTC.

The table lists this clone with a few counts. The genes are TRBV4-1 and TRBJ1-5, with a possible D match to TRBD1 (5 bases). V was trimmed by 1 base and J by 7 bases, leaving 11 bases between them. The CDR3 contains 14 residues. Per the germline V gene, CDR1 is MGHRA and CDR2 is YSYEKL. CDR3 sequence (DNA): TGCGCCAGCAGCCAAGGGGTCCAGGGCCAGCCCCAGCATTTT. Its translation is CASSQGVQGQPQHF.

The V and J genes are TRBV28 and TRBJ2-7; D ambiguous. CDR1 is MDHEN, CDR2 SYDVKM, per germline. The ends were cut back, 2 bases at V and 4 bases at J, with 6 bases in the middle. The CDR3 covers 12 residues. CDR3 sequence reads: CASSLNKYEQYF. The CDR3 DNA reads TGTGCCAGCAGTTTAAATAAGTACGAGCAGTACTTC.

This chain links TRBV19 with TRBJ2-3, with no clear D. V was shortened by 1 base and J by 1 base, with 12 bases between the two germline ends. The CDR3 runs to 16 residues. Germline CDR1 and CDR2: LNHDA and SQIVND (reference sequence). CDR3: CASSIGSLRGTDTQYF. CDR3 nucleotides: TGTGCCAGTAGTATAGGGAGTCTCCGGGGCACAGATACGCAGTATTTT.

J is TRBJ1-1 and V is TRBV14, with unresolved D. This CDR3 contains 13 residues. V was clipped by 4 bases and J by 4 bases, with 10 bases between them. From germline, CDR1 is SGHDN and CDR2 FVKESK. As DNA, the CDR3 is TGTGCCAGCAGCCCGGACGGCTCCACTGAAGCTTTCTTT. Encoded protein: CASSPDGSTEAFF.

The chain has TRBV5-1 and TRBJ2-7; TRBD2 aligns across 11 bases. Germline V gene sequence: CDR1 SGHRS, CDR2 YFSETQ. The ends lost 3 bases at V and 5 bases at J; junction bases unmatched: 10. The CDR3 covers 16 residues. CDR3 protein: CASSSTLAGGPDEQYF. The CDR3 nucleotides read TGCGCCAGCAGCTCTACTTTAGCGGGAGGGCCCGACGAGCAGTACTTC.

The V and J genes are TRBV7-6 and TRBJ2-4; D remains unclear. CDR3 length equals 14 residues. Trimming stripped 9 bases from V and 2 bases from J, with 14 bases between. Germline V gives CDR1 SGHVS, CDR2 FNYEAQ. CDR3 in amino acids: CASAELGSKNIQYF. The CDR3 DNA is TGTGCCAGTGCTGAGCTGGGTTCCAAAAACATTCAGTACTTC.